The 4 T cell receptor beta chains below come from one sample, sequenced in a study of vaccination effects on CD4 cells after COVID-19. CD4+ T cell isolation took place after more than eight days of culture. No antigen has been identified for these receptors. Sequencing used immunoSEQ multiplex PCR; TCRdb keeps in-frame clones, though not all of them. Among more than 40,000 clones, more than 75% were seen once, and the ten largest hold roughly 12%. Sequencing was performed on CD4+ T cells from PBMCs cultured without peptide, taken before COVID-19 vaccination. These receptors all stem from a human donor who had a prior SARS-CoV-2 infection.

The chain uses TRBV7-9 and TRBJ2-7; 10 bases fit TRBD2. The CDR3 is 16 residues long. Germline lookup yields CDR1 SEHNR and CDR2 FQNEAQ (reference sequence). With 1 base clipped from V and 3 bases from J, the junction kept 6 bases outside the gene matches. CDR3 sequence reads: CASSLDGTSDNYEQYF. CDR3 coding DNA: TGTGCCAGCAGCTTAGACGGGACTAGCGACAACTACGAGCAGTACTTC. The whole variable domain, remainder taken from reference TRBV7-9 and TRBJ2-7, is DTGVSQNPRHKITKRGQNVTFRCDPISEHNRLYWYRQTLGQGPEFLTYFQNEAQLEKSRLLSDRFSAERPKGSFSTLEIQRTEQGDSAMYLCASSLDGTSDNYEQYFGPGTRLTVT.

CDR3 region: CAWSVLRQALGEKLFF. Here the CDR3 DNA reads TGTGCCTGGAGTGTACTAAGGCAGGCGTTAGGTGAAAAACTGTTTTTT. The J gene is TRBJ1-4, the V gene TRBV30; unclear D gene. Germline CDR1 reads GTSNPN; CDR2 reads SVGIG (reference sequence). Deletions cut 0 bases from V and 7 bases from J, with 18 bases between. The CDR3 length is 16 residues.

This clone was seen a handful of times. The chain carries TRBV11-2 and TRBJ2-2; D tentatively reads TRBD1 or TRBD2 (5 bases each). The CDR3 totals 14 residues. Trimming took off 0 bases at V and 6 bases at J, with 8 bases between the two ends. Germline V CDR1 and CDR2: SGHAT, FQNNGV. The DNA of the CDR3 is TGTGCCAGCAGCTTAGACAGGGACGCCGGGGAGCTGTTTTTT. Amino acids: CASSLDRDAGELFF.

This chain joins TRBV5-6 and TRBJ2-2; a possible D gene is TRBD1 (5 bases). The ends were cut back, 4 bases at V and 1 base at J, with 14 bases in the middle. The CDR3 spans 16 residues. CDR1 is SGHDT and CDR2 is YYEEEE in the germline V gene. The CDR3 DNA follows: TGTGCCAGCAGCATCCAGACAGCGCTGAACACCGGGGAGCTGTTTTTT. Its translation: CASSIQTALNTGELFF. Based on the CDR3 plus reference TRBV5-6 and TRBJ2-2, the full variable domain is DAGVTQSPTHLIKTRGQQVTLRCSPKSGHDTVSWYQQALGQGPQFIFQYYEEEERQRGNFPDRFSGHQFPNYSSELNVNALLLGDSALYLCASSIQTALNTGELFFGEGSRLTVL.